This TCR beta chain was identified in a study of blood T cell repertoires in COVID-19. Overall study context: Acute-phase and convalescent COVID-19 samples originated in the United States, Italy and Spain. PBMCs, B-cell-depleted T cells, or T cells provided the cDNA or gDNA that made up the material.

As originally analysed: For nucleated cells, counts were estimated from reference gene primer amplification. Profiled with immunoSEQ multiplex PCR; TCRdb holds only in-frame clones, not every one. Clone size and the V and J calls come from that table; the DNA yielded D and trimming. The repertoire includes approximately 85,000 clones, about 82% of them detected once, and about a fifth sits in the top ten. The specimen sequenced was peripheral blood. The receptor comes from a woman of 80 years or more in a cohort sampled during active or convalescent COVID-19.

The CDR3 DNA sequence: TGTGCCAGCAGCGTATCTTCAGGGGGCAATGCTGAAGCTTTCTTT. Translating it yields CASSVSSGGNAEAFF. The chain uses TRBV9 and TRBJ1-1; 8 positions match TRBD1. V lost 1 base to trimming and J lost 6 bases; unmatched junction nucleotides: 8. Per the germline V gene, CDR1 is SGDLS and CDR2 is YYNGEE. The CDR3 sequence is 15 residues long.